The 5 T cell receptor beta chains below all came from one sample that was sequenced in a study of T cell changes during pregnancy in multiple sclerosis. The table came from immunoSEQ multiplex PCR; TCRdb's copy has only in-frame clones and leaves some out. The data hold 30,000 or so clones, with roughly 87% observed a single time. Material: CD8+ T cells from peripheral blood mononuclear cells, obtained in the first trimester of pregnancy. These receptor sequences come from a female donor with multiple sclerosis, enrolled in a pregnancy study.

The chain is built from TRBV7-8 and TRBJ2-3; 7 bases are a match to TRBD2. Germline assignment: CDR1 SGHVS and CDR2 FQNEAQ. This CDR3 has 17 residues. The V gene end was trimmed by 2 bases and the J gene end by 4 bases; junction bases not matched to a gene: 12. CDR3: CASSLSIPGLLADTQYF. In DNA, the CDR3 is TGTGCCAGCAGCTTATCAATTCCGGGACTATTGGCAGATACGCAGTATTTT.

The rearrangement uses TRBV6-4 and TRBJ2-2; 8 nucleotides match TRBD2. The CDR3 length is 16 residues. The trim removed 5 bases at V and 7 bases at J, leaving 12 bases unmatched. Germline V gene sequence: CDR1 MRHNA, CDR2 SNTAGT. CDR3 bases: TGTGCCAGCAGTCCAAACGGGGGGGAGACGGTCGGGGAGCTGTTTTTT. It translates to CASSPNGGETVGELFF.

This rearrangement joins TRBV7-3 to TRBJ2-3; 10 nucleotides match TRBD2. V shed 1 base, J shed 1 base, and the junction held 14 bases outside the gene matches. Per the germline V gene, CDR1 is SGHTA and CDR2 is FQGTGA. The CDR3 loop spans 20 amino acids. CDR3 amino acids: CASSLKWSSGRSVGTDTQYF. The CDR3 region has the DNA TGTGCCAGCAGCTTAAAGTGGTCTAGCGGGAGAAGCGTGGGCACAGATACGCAGTATTTT.

This clone was seen only a few times. The chain employs TRBV4-2 and TRBJ2-7; 9 bases agree with TRBD1. Germline V gene data show CDR1 as LGHNA and CDR2 as YNFKEQ. V was clipped by 0 bases and J by 3 bases; unmatched bases: 3. The CDR3 covers 15 residues. The CDR3 sequence: CASSQDETGGYEQYF. As DNA, the CDR3 is TGTGCCAGCAGCCAAGATGAGACAGGGGGCTACGAGCAGTACTTC.

This rearrangement joins TRBV9 to TRBJ2-5; weak D call: TRBD1 (6 bases). The V end lost 2 bases, the J end lost 4 bases, and 15 bases lay between the germline ends. CDR1 and CDR2 from the germline V gene are SGDLS and YYNGEE. This CDR3 spans 15 amino acids. The CDR3 sequence is CASSVGRGTLETQYF. CDR3 coding DNA: TGTGCCAGCAGCGTCGGCAGGGGAACGCTAGAGACCCAGTACTTC.